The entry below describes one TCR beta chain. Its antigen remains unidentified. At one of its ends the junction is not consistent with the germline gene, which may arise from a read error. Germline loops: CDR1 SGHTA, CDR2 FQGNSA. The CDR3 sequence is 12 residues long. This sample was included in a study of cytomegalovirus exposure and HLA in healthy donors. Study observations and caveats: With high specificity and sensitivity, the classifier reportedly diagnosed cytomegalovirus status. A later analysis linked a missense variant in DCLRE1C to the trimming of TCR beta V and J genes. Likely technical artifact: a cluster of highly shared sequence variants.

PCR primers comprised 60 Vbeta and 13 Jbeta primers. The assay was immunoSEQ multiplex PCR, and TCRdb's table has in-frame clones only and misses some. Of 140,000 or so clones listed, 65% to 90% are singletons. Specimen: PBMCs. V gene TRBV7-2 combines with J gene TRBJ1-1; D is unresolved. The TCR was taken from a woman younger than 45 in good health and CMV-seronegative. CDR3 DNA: TGTGCCAGCAGAAACATGAACGCTGAAGCTTTCTTT. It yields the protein CASRNMNAEAFF.